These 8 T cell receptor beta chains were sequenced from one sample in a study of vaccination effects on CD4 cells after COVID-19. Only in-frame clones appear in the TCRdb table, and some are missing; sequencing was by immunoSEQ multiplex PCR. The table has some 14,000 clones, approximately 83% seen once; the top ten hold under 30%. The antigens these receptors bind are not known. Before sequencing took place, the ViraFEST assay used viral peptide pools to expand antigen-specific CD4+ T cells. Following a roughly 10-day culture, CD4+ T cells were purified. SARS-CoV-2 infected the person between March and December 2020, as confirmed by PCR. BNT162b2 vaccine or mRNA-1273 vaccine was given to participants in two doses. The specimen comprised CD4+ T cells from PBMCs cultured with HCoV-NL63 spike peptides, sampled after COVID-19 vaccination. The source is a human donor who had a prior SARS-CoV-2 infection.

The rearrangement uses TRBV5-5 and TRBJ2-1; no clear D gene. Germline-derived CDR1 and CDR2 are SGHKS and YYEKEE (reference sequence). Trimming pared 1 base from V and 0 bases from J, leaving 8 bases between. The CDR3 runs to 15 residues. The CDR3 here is CASSLQTSSYNEQFF. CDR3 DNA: TGTGCCAGCAGCTTGCAGACAAGCTCCTACAATGAGCAGTTCTTC.

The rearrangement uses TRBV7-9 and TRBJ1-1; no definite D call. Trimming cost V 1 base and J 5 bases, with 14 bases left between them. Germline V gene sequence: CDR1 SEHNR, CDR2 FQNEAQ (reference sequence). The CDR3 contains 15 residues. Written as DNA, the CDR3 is TGTGCCAGCAGCTTAGGGAGCATAATCTATACTGAAGCTTTCTTT. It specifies CASSLGSIIYTEAFF.

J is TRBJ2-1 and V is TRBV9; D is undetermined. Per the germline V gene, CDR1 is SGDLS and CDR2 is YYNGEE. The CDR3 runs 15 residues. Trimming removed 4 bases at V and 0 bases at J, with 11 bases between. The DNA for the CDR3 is TGTGCCAGCAGCACCGACATACGCTCCTACAATGAGCAGTTCTTC. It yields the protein CASSTDIRSYNEQFF.

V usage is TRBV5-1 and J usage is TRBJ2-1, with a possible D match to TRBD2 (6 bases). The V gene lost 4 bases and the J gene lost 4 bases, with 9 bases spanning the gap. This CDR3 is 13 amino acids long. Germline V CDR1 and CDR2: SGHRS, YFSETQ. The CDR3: CASSRRGYNEQFF. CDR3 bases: TGCGCCAGCAGCCGGCGGGGTTACAATGAGCAGTTCTTC.

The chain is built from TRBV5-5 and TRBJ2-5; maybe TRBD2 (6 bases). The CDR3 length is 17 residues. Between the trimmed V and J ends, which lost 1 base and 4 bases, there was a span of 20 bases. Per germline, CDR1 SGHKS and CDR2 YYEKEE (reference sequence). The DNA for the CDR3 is TGTGCCAGCAGCTTGCGGGGCGGGGTAGGGGTCGGAGAGACCCAGTACTTC. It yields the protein CASSLRGGVGVGETQYF.

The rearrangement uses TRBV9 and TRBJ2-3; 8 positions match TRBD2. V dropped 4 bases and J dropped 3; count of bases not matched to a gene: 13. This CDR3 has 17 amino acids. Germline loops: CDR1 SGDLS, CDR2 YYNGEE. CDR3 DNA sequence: TGTGCCAGCAGCTTCGCGGGAGGTGCGGTGTGGACAGATACGCAGTATTTT. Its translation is CASSFAGGAVWTDTQYF. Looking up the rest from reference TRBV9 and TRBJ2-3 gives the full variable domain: DSGVTQTPKHLITATGQRVTLRCSPRSGDLSVYWYQQSLDQGLQFLIQYYNGEERAKGNILERFSAQQFPDLHSELNLSSLELGDSALYFCASSFAGGAVWTDTQYFGPGTRLTVL.

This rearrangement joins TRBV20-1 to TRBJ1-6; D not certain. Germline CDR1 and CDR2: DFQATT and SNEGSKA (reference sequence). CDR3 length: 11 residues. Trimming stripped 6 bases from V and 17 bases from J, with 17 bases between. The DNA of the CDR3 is TGCAGTGCATCACCTAGGACCGGAGTCCACTTT. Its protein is CSASPRTGVHF.

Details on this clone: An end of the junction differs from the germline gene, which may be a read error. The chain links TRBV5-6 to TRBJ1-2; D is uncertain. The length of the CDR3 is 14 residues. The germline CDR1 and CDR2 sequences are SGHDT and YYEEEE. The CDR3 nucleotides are TGTGCCAGCAGTTTGGGCAGCCAAGACTATGGCTACACCTTC. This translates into CASSLGSQDYGYTF.